This T cell receptor beta chain was found in a study of blood T cell repertoires in COVID-19. For the study at large: COVID-19 samples collected from the United States, Italy and Spain covered acute and convalescent phases. Sample material is recorded as cDNA or gDNA derived from T cells, B-cell-depleted T cells, or PBMCs.

In the source study's methods: Reference gene primer amplification in the assay estimated nucleated cell counts. Produced via immunoSEQ multiplex PCR; TCRdb's table is partial and in-frame only. Clonal size and the V and J genes are those of that table, whereas D and trimming came from the DNA. The table includes 150,000 to 200,000 clones, around 79% detected once. V gave up 7 bases and J gave up 4 bases, with 11 bases separating them. This CDR3 is 14 amino acids long. CDR1 is LNHDA and CDR2 is SQIVND in the germline V gene (reference sequence). V usage is TRBV19 and J usage is TRBJ2-6, with D possibly being TRBD1 (6 bases). The sample comprised peripheral blood. The source is a man aged 60-69 years with active or convalescent COVID-19. CDR3 sequence: CASTEGVGANVLTF. In DNA form, the CDR3 reads TGTGCCAGTACTGAGGGGGTCGGGGCCAACGTCCTGACTTTC. The entire variable domain, with the rest obtained from reference TRBV19 and TRBJ2-6, is as follows: DGGITQSPKYLFRKEGQNVTLSCEQNLNHDAMYWYRQDPGQGLRLIYYSQIVNDFQKGDIAEGYSVSREKKESFPLTVTSAQKNPTAFYLCASTEGVGANVLTFGAGSRLTVL.